This TCR beta chain derives from a study of cytomegalovirus exposure and HLA in healthy donors. The PCR made use of 60 Vbeta and 13 Jbeta primers. The assay was immunoSEQ multiplex PCR, and TCRdb's table has in-frame clones only and misses some. Of 160,000 or so clones listed, about three quarters are singletons. Study-level points and caveats: TCR beta sequences reportedly predicted most subjects' HLA-A and HLA-B alleles accurately.

Regarding this clone: Its antigen is unidentified.

This TCR was sampled from a woman between 35 and 50 years old in good health and CMV-seronegative. The specimen was PBMCs.

The chain's CDR3 is CATSRGRRGYEQYF. The CDR3 nucleotides read TGTGCCACCAGCAGAGGGAGGCGGGGCTACGAGCAGTACTTC. The chain carries TRBV15 and TRBJ2-7; D may be TRBD2 (6 bases). This CDR3 region has 14 residues. Trimming pared 1 base from V and 3 bases from J, leaving 10 bases between. Germline V gives CDR1 LNHNV, CDR2 YYDKDF (reference sequence).